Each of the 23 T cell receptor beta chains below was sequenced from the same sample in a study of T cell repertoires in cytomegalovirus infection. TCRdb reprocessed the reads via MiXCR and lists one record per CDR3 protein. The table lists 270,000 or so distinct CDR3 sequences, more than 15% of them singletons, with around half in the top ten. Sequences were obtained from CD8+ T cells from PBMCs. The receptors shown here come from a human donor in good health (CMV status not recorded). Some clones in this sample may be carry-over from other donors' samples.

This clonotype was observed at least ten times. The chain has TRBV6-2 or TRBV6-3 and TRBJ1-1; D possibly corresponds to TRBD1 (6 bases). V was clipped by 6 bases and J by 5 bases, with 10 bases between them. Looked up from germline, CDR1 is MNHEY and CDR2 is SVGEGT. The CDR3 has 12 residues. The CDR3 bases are TGTGCCAGCAGGAGAACAGGGACTGAAGCTTTCTTT. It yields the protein CASRRTGTEAFF.

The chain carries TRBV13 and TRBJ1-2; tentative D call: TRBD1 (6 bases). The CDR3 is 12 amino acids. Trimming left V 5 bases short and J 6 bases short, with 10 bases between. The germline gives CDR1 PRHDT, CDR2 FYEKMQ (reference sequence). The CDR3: CASSEGGDGYTF. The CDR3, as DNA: TGTGCCAGCAGCGAGGGGGGAGATGGCTACACCTTC.

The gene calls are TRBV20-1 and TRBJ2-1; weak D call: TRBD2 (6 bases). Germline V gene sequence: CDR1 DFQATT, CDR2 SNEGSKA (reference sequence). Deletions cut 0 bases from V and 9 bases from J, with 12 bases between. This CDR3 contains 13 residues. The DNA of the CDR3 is TGCAGTGCTAGAGATACGACTAGTGGTGAGCAGTTCTTC. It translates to CSARDTTSGEQFF.

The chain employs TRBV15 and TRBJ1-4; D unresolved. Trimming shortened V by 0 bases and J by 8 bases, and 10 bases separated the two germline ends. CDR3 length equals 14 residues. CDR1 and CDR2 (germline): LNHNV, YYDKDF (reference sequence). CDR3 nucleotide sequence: TGTGCCACCAGCAGAGAGAGCGTGGGGGAAAAACTGTTTTTT. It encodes CATSRESVGEKLFF.

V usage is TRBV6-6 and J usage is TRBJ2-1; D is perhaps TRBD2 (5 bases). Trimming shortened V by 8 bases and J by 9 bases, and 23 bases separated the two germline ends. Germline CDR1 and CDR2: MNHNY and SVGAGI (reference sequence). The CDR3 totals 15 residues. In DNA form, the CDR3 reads TGTGCCAGCGGGGTACTGCAGACTATAGGGTCTGAGCAGTTCTTC. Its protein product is CASGVLQTIGSEQFF.

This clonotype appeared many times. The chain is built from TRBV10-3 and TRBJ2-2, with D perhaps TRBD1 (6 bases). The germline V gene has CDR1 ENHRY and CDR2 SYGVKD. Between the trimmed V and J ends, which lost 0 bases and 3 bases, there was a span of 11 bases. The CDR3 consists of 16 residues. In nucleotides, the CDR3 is TGTGCCATCAGTGAGTCGTCAGGGGTGTACACCGGGGAGCTGTTTTTT. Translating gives CAISESSGVYTGELFF.

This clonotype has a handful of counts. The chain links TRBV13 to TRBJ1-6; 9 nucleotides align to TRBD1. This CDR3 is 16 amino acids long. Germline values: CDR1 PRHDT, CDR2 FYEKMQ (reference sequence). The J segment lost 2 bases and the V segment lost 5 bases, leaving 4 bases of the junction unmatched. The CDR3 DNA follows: TGTGCCAGCAGCCAGGGACAGGGAACCTATAATTCACCCCTCCACTTT. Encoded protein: CASSQGQGTYNSPLHF.

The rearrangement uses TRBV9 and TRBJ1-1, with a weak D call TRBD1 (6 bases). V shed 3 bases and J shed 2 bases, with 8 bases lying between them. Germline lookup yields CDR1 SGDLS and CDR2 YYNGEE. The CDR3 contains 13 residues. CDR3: CASSAGTNTEAFF. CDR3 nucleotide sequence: TGTGCCAGCAGCGCAGGGACAAACACTGAAGCTTTCTTT.

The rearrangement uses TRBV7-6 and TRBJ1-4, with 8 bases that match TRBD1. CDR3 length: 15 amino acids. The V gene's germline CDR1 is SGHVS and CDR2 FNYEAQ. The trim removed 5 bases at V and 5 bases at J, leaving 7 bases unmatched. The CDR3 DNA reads TGTGCCAGCAGCGGATACAGGGGGTTAAATGAAAAACTGTTTTTT. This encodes CASSGYRGLNEKLFF.

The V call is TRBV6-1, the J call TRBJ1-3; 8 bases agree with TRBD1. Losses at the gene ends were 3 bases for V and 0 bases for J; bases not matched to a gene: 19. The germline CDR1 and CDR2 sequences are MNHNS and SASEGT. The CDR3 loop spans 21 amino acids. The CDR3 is CASSEDFPTGADLNSGNTIYF. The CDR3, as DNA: TGTGCCAGCAGTGAGGACTTTCCGACAGGGGCTGATCTTAACTCTGGAAACACCATATATTTT.

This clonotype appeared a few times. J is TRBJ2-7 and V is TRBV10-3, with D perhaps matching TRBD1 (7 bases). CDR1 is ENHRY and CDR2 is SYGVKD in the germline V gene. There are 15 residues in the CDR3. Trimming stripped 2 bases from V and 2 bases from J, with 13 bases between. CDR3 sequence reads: CAISEAGQLTYEQYF. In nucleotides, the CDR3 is TGTGCCATCAGTGAGGCGGGACAGCTTACCTACGAGCAGTACTTC.

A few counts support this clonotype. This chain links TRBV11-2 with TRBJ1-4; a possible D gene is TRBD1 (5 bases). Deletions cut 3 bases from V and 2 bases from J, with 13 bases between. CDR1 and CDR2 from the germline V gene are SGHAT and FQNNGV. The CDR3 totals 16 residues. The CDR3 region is CASSLEGAWTNEKLFF. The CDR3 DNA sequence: TGTGCCAGCAGCTTGGAAGGGGCATGGACTAATGAAAAACTGTTTTTT.

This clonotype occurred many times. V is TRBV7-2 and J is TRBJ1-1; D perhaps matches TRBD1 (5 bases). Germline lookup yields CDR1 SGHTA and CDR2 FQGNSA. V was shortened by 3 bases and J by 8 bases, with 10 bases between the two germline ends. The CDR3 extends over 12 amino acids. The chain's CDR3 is CASSFGDSEAFF. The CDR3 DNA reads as TGTGCCAGCAGCTTTGGGGACTCGGAAGCTTTCTTT.

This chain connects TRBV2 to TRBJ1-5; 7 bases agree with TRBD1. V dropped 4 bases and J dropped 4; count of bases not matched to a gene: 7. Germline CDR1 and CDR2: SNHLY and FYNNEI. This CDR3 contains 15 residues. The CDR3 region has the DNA TGTGCCAGCAGTGGGAAACGGGACAGTAATCAGCCCCAGCATTTT. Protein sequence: CASSGKRDSNQPQHF. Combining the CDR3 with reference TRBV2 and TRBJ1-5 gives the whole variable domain EPEVTQTPSHQVTQMGQEVILRCVPISNHLYFYWYRQILGQKVEFLVSFYNNEISEKSEIFDDQFSVERPDGSNFTLKIRSTKLEDSAMYFCASSGKRDSNQPQHFGDGTRLSIL.

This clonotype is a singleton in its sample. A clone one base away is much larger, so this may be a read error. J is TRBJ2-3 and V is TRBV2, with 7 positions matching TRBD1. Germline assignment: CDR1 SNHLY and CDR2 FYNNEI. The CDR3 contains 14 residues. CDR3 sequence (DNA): TGTGCCAGCAGGCGACAGGGTAGCACAGGTACGCAGTATTTT. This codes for CASRRQGSTGTQYF.

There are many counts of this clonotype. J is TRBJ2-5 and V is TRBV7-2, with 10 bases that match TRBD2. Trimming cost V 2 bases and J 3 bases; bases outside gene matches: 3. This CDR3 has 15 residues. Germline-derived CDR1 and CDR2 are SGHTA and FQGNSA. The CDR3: CASSLLGLAEETQYF. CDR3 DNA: TGTGCCAGCAGCTTACTTGGACTAGCGGAAGAGACCCAGTACTTC.

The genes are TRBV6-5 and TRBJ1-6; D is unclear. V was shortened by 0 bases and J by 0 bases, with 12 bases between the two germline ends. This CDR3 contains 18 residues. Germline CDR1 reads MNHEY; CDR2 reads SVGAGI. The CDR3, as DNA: TGTGCCAGCAGTTACTCAACCCGGAAGAGCTCCTATAATTCACCCCTCCACTTT. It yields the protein CASSYSTRKSSYNSPLHF.

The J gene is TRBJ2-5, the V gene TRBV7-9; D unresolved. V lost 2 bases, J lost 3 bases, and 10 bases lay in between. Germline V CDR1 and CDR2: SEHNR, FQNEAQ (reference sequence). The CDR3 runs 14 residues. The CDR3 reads CASSLTEREETQYF. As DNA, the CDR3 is TGTGCCAGCAGCTTAACGGAAAGGGAAGAGACCCAGTACTTC.

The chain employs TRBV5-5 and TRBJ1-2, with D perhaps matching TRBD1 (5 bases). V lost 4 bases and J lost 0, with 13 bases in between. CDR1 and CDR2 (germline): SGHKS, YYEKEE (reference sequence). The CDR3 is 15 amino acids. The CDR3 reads CASSRPDTANYGYTF. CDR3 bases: TGTGCCAGCAGCCGACCGGACACCGCTAACTATGGCTACACCTTC.

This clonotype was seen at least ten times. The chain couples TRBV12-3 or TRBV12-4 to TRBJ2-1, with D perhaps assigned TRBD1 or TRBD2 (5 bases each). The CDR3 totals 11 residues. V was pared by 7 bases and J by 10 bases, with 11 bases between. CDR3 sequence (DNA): TGTGCCAGCAAAGGGACGAAGGAGCAGTTCTTC. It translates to CASKGTKEQFF.

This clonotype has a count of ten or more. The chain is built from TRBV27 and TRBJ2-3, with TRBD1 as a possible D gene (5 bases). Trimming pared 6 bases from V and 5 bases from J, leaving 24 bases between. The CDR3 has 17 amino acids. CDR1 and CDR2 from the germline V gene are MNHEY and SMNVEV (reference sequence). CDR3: CASRPTAMGPPGDTQYF. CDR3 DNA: TGTGCCAGCAGACCCACCGCTATGGGGCCCCCGGGAGATACGCAGTATTTT.

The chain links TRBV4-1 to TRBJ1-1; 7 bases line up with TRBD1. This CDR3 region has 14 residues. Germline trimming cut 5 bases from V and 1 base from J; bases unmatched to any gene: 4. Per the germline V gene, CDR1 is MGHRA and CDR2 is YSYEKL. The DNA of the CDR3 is TGCGCCAGCAGCGCGGGACAGTCGAACACTGAAGCTTTCTTT. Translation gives CASSAGQSNTEAFF.

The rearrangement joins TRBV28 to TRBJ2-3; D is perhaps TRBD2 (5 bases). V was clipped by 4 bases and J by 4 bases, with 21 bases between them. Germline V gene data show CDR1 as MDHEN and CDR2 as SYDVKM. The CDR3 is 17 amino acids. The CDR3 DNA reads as TGTGCCAGCAGTTCCCAGGAGCTAGCCCTGGATGCAGATACGCAGTATTTT. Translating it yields CASSSQELALDADTQYF. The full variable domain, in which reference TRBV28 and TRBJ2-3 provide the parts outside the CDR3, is DVKVTQSSRYLVKRTGEKVFLECVQDMDHENMFWYRQDPGLGLRLIYFSYDVKMKEKGDIPEGYSVSREKKERFSLILESASTNQTSMYLCASSSQELALDADTQYFGPGTRLTVL.